The 7 T cell receptor beta chains presented below share a single source sample, sequenced in a study of regulatory T cells in long-lasting Graves disease. As for time point: newly diagnosed GD, antithyroid drugs for less than 3 months. The TCR library was made from RNA that had been extracted from PBMCs in TRIzol. Arm-PCR of CDR3 regions and iRepertoire HTBI primers were the basis on which TCR beta libraries were built. Each CDR3 protein gets one entry after TCRdb re-called the multiplex PCR reads with MiXCR. This table holds some 600,000 distinct CDR3 sequences, roughly 16% found once. The same data also contributed to another study, on T cells in Graves' hyperthyroidism and ophthalmopathy.

The starting material was peripheral blood mononuclear cells (PBMCs), obtained at new diagnosis, from a patient treated with antithyroid drugs. The receptor set was obtained from a man aged 18 to 35 with Graves disease.

This clonotype was recorded at least ten times. The genes are TRBV28 and TRBJ1-1; D remains unclear. CDR1 MDHEN and CDR2 SYDVKM come from the germline V gene. The CDR3 has 11 residues. The V end lost 6 bases, the J end lost 1 base, and 3 bases lay between the germline ends. This CDR3 is CASSPNTEAFF. In nucleotides, the CDR3 is TGTGCCAGCAGCCCGAACACTGAAGCTTTCTTT.

This clonotype showed up just a few times. The chain's CDR3 is CASSPAGGAGSYEQYF. The DNA for the CDR3 is TGTGCCAGCTCACCAGCTGGGGGCGCTGGCTCCTACGAGCAGTACTTC. V usage is TRBV18 and J usage is TRBJ2-7; weak D call: TRBD1 (6 bases). Germline values: CDR1 KGHSH, CDR2 LQKENI. Trimming pared 2 bases from V and 0 bases from J, leaving 14 bases between. The CDR3 consists of 16 residues.

This clonotype was observed a handful of times. The CDR3 loop reads CASSFGLSGIGELFF. CDR3 in DNA: TGTGCCAGCAGTTTTGGACTCTCAGGGATCGGGGAGCTGTTTTTT. The chain employs TRBV12-3 or TRBV12-4 and TRBJ2-2; D tentatively reads TRBD1 or TRBD2 (5 bases each). Trimming removed 3 bases from V and 7 bases from J, with 15 bases in between. The CDR3 totals 15 residues.

This clonotype showed up many times. The gene calls are TRBV2 and TRBJ1-5; 8 bases align to TRBD1. CDR3 size: 15 residues. The V gene's germline CDR1 is SNHLY and CDR2 FYNNEI. J was trimmed by 3 bases and V by 4 bases; bases with no gene match: 5. The CDR3 nucleotides read TGTGCCAGCAGTGTAGACAGGGGAGACAATCAGCCCCAGCATTTT. It codes for CASSVDRGDNQPQHF.

The gene calls are TRBV20-1 and TRBJ2-1; D possibly uses TRBD1 or TRBD2 (5 bases each). The CDR3 loop spans 15 amino acids. Germline V gene sequence: CDR1 DFQATT, CDR2 SNEGSKA (reference sequence). Trimming removed 1 base at V and 4 bases at J, with 14 bases between. CDR3 in amino acids: CSARAEGIGYNEQFF. The CDR3 DNA sequence: TGCAGTGCTAGAGCCGAGGGGATAGGGTACAATGAGCAGTTCTTC.

This clonotype was seen only a few times. V gene TRBV5-1 combines with J gene TRBJ1-6; tentative D call: TRBD1 (6 bases). The CDR3 has 16 residues. V was shortened by 3 bases and J by 5 bases, with 15 bases between the two germline ends. CDR1 is SGHRS and CDR2 is YFSETQ in the germline V gene. The CDR3 loop reads CASSSIGGLDNSPLHF. The CDR3 DNA reads TGCGCCAGCAGCTCTATAGGGGGTTTGGATAATTCACCCCTCCACTTT.

The sample holds a few counts of this clonotype. This chain links TRBV3-1 with TRBJ2-7; possible D gene TRBD1, 5 bases. Germline V CDR1 and CDR2: LGHDT, YNNKEL (reference sequence). This CDR3 has 13 amino acids. V lost 4 bases and J 4 bases, leaving 11 bases between the germline ends. This chain's CDR3 is CASSPTVWYEQYF. The CDR3 DNA follows: TGTGCCAGCAGCCCGACAGTCTGGTACGAGCAGTACTTC.